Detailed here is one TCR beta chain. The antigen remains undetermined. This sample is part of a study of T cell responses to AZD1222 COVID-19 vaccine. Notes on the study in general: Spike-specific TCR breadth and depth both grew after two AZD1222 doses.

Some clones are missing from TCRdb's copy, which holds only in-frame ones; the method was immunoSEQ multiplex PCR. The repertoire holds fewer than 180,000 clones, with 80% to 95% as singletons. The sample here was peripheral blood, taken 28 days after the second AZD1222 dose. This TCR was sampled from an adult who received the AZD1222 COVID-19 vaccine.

CDR3 sequence reads: CASSQEGPNTEAFF. The CDR3 region has the DNA TGTGCCAGCAGTCAAGAGGGGCCGAACACTGAAGCTTTCTTT. The rearrangement joins TRBV2 to TRBJ1-1; tentative D call: TRBD1 (5 bases). The germline V gene has CDR1 SNHLY and CDR2 FYNNEI. The CDR3 loop spans 14 amino acids. The V end lost 5 bases, the J end lost 1 base, and 11 bases lay between the germline ends.